Below are 3 T cell receptor beta chains sequenced from a single sample in a study of blood T cell repertoires in COVID-19. Sequenced by immunoSEQ multiplex PCR; TCRdb stores in-frame clones only, minus some. The sample includes a few hundred thousand clones, roughly nine tenths seen only once; the top ten take about 1.2%. Material for sequencing was peripheral blood. These receptors were taken from a man between 35 and 55 years old with acute or convalescent COVID-19.

The chain employs TRBV30 and TRBJ1-2, with D uncertain. Germline CDR1 GTSNPN, CDR2 SVGIG (reference sequence). The CDR3 sequence is 15 residues long. The V and J ends lost 2 bases and 0 bases respectively, with 13 bases between them. The CDR3 sequence: CAWSQGREANYGYTF. The CDR3 nucleotides are TGTGCCTGGAGTCAAGGGAGGGAAGCTAACTATGGCTACACCTTC.

The rearrangement uses TRBV5-1 and TRBJ2-7; D is unresolved. Trimming took off 0 bases at V and 2 bases at J, with 12 bases between the two ends. Per the germline V gene, CDR1 is SGHRS and CDR2 is YFSETQ. CDR3 length: 15 residues. Here the CDR3 reads CASSLVSRQPYEQYF. In DNA form, the CDR3 reads TGCGCCAGCAGCTTGGTTTCGCGGCAGCCCTACGAGCAGTACTTC.

The chain has TRBV5-1 and TRBJ1-2; 7 nucleotides line up with TRBD1. The CDR3 has 14 amino acids. Looked up from germline, CDR1 is SGHRS and CDR2 is YFSETQ. Losses at the gene ends were 4 bases for V and 4 bases for J; bases not matched to a gene: 7. CDR3 sequence reads: CASSPGQARYGYTF. The CDR3 bases are TGCGCCAGCAGCCCTGGACAGGCCCGCTATGGCTACACCTTC. Together with reference TRBV5-1 and TRBJ1-2, the CDR3 gives the full variable domain: KAGVTQTPRYLIKTRGQQVTLSCSPISGHRSVSWYQQTPGQGLQFLFEYFSETQRNKGNFPGRFSGRQFSNSRSEMNVSTLELGDSALYLCASSPGQARYGYTFGSGTRLTVV.